This T cell receptor (beta chain) was profiled in a study of a mutant IDH1 vaccine in newly diagnosed glioma (dated by TCRdb to about 2021). Regarding the complete study: Vaccination was initiated 4-6 weeks after radiotherapy alone, or concurrently with temozolomide cycles in the chemotherapy-containing groups. Peripheral blood was drawn at six visits: V03 (baseline), V05, V07, V10, V12 and V13. Visit V12 was the week-35 safety follow-up and visit V13 was the week-47 end of study. Prior to enrollment, standard therapy consisting of radiotherapy alone, temozolomide alone, or radiochemotherapy with temozolomide had been administered to patients, with the combination being received by most patients. Of the roughly 32 treated patients, 62.5% were male and approximately 40% were female, and a mean age of roughly 37 years was recorded. Longitudinal TCRB deep sequencing was performed for 20 to 30 treated patients wherever samples were available for exploratory analyses.

The method behind the library was the immunoSEQ multiplex PCR assay. Rearranged TCR beta chain sequences were amplified using the hsTCRB Kit according to the manufacturer's protocol. TCRB libraries were sequenced on an Illumina MiSeq. From the authors' description of their analysis: The kit vendor's proprietary platform handled demultiplexing, trimming and gene mapping. Here the immuneACCESS table is served through TCRdb, limited to in-frame sequences with V and J called. Missing clones are a known gap in these copies; in checked studies unresolved V genes cover under half, and the rest lacks a known reason. The DNA was the basis for D and trimming; V, J and clone size are from that table. This sample gives roughly 50,000 clones in total; approximately 80% of them show up just once. The biggest ten clones account for over 4% of the sample. Concerning this clone itself: Its antigen remains undetermined. Base qualities are missing; no much larger clone stands one base away.

The trim is 4 bases for V and 2 bases for J, with a gap of 14 bases between the germline ends. Measured from the cysteine to the phenylalanine, the CDR3 is 15 residues long. The only DNA kept is the CDR3, 45 bases in frame from the first base. The germline V gene encodes CDR1 LNHNV and CDR2 YYDKDF (reference sequence). The time point label corresponds to: week 47, end of study. Every vaccine dose consisted of 300 ug of a 20-mer mutant IDH1 peptide in Montanide, administered subcutaneously together with topical imiquimod. Patients were given eight vaccinations, in weeks 1, 3, 5, 7, 11, 15, 19 and 23, which matched visits V03 through V10. Donors had newly diagnosed WHO grade 3 or 4 IDH1-mutant astrocytomas with loss of nuclear ATRX. The samples were drawn from NOA16, a multicentre, single-arm, open-label phase I trial in Germany that tested a mutant IDH1 peptide vaccine in humans for the first time. Genomic DNA for TCRB sequencing was extracted from EDTA blood using the DNeasy Blood and Tissue Kit.

Study-wide findings and limitations: No apparent relationship was observed between pseudoprogression and alterations in the top peripheral T cell clonotypes detected by TCRB sequencing. Immune responses induced by the vaccine were seen in roughly 95% of patients across multiple MHC alleles. Selection of PBMC samples for TCRB deep sequencing was based on availability. The authors noted that analyses of patient blood samples could not be reproduced because of sample limitations.

This receptor chain uses TRBV15 and TRBJ2-5; TRBD2 could be the D gene, as 7 bases match. The sample was PBMCs, taken from a glioma patient whose treatment included an IDH1 peptide vaccine. The clonotype comes from a woman aged 40-49 years with glioma. Some clones in this sample may be carry-over from other donors' samples. The CDR3 reads as follows: CATSNKGGGQETQYF. The nucleotide sequence reads TGTGCCACCAGCAATAAGGGGGGAGGGCAAGAGACCCAGTACTTC.